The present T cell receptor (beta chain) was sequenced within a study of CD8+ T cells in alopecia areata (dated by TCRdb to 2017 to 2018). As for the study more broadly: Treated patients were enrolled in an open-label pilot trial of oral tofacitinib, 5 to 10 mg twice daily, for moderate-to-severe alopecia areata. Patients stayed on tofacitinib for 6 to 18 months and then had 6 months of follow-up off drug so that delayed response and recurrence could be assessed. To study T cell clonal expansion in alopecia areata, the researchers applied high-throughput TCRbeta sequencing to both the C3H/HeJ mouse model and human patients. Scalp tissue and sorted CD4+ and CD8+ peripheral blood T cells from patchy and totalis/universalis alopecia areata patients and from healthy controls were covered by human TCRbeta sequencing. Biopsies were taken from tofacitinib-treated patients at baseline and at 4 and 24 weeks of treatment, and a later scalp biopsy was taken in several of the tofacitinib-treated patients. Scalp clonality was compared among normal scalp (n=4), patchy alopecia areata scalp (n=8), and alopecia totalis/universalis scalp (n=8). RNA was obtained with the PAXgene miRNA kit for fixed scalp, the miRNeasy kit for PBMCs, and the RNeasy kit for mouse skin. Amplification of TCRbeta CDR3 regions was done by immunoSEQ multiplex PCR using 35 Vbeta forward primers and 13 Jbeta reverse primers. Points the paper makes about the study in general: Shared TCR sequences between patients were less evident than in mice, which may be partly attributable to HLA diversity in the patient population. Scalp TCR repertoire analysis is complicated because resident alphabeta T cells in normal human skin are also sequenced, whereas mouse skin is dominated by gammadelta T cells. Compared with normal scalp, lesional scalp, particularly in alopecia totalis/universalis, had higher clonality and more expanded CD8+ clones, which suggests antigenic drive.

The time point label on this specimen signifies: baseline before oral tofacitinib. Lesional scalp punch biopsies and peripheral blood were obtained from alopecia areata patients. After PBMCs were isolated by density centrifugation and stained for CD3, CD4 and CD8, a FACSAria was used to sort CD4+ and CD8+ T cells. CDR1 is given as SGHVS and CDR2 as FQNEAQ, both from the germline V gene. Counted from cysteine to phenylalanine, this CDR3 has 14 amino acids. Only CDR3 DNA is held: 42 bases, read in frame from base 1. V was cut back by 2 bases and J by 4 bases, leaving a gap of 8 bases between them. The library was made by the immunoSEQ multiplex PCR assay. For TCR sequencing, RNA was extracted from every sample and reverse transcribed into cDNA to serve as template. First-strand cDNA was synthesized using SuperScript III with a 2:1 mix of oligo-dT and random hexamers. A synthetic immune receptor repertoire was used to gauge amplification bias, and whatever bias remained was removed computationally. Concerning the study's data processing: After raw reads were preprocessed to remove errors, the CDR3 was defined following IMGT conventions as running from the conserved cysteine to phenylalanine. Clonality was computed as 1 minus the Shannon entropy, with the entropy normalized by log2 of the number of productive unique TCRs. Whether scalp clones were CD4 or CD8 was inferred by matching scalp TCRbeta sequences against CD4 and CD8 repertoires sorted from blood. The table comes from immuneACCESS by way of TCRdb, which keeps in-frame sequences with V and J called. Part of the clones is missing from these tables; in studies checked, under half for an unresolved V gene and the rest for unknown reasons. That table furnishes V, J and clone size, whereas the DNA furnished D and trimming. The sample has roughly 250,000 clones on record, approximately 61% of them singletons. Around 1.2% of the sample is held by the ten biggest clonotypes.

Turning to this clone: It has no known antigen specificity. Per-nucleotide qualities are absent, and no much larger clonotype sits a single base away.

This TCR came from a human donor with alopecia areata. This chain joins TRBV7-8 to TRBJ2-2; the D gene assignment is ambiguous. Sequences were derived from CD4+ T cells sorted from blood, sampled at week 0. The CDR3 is CASSLFIPTGELFF. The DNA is TGTGCCAGCAGCTTATTCATCCCCACCGGGGAGCTGTTTTTT.